This TCR beta chain was captured by sequencing in a study of blood T cells in healthy people across ages (dated by TCRdb to the mid-2010s). General notes on the study: Template switching captured roughly one uniquely barcoded TCR beta cDNA molecule per two T cells in model experiments. The donors were split into four age groups: young (average around 17 years), middle-aged (about 40), aged (roughly 65) and long-lived (roughly 88). Donors of different ages were randomly distributed across sequencing lanes to avoid experimental bias. The study analyzed two additional independent replicas of 1 million unique cDNA reads from the same blood draw for two donors, one aged 18 to 30 and one aged 80 or older. The study measured age-related changes in TCR beta repertoire diversity using deep sequencing normalized with unique cDNA molecular identifiers.

The paper's findings and limits, for the study overall: Compared with the aged group, the long-lived group had more naive CD4+ T cells, fewer expanded clones and increased TCR diversity, a pattern suggesting age selection. Estimates of total diversity from one million sequenced T cells were regarded as lower bounds and underestimates. Observed TCR beta diversity correlated strongly with the percentage of naive T cells measured by flow cytometry. Because donor CMV infection status was unknown, age-related changes in expanded clonotypes were potentially confounded. Since profiling was done on bulk unsorted PBMCs, naive and antigen-experienced compartments could not be conclusively compared. As age increased, observed TCR beta diversity per million T cells dropped in a roughly linear way, and a significant reduction was already evident by age roughly 40.

Library method: 5' RACE. Sequencing took place on an Illumina HiSeq 2500. A second roughly 7 to 11 cycle PCR used a sample-barcoded 5' primer and a J-beta primer mix. Each TCR beta cDNA molecule received a unique molecular identifier from a template-switch 5' adaptor carrying 12 random nucleotides. Each sample yielded at least 3 million CDR3-containing paired-end reads. First-strand cDNA synthesis was performed from all RNA using the Mint cDNA synthesis kit, with priming by a TRBC-specific oligonucleotide. Following uracil-DNA glycosylase treatment, a first 18-cycle PCR with universal primers M1SS and BC2_uni_R was performed on all cDNA. Per the authors' processing: Each sample was normalized by randomly selecting 1 million high-quality reads, each carrying a distinct molecular identifier. Reads with shared molecular identifiers were discarded instead of being binned into consensus sequences. CDR3 identification, clonotype clustering and error correction used MiTCR with a Q25 quality threshold and the strictest error-elimination algorithm. A nonparametric unseen species model using Euler transformation provided a lower-bound estimate of total TCR beta diversity. TCRdb redid the processing of the public reads, applying fastp at Q25 and MiXCR, and retained in-frame beta chains. Rows are combined by CDR3 protein, so each entry shows the most common genes and DNA. TCRdb's processing, not the authors', yielded these V and J calls. Counted in this sample were more than 1.4 million distinct CDR3 sequences; roughly 45% of them appeared once. Around 8% of the sample is in the top ten clones.

V loses 7 bases of germline sequence and J loses 12 bases, and the interval between the two ends is 19 bases. The germline V gene provides CDR1 SQVTM and CDR2 ANQGSEA. Reading from cysteine to phenylalanine, the CDR3 counts 12 amino acids. Only the CDR3 part of the read is kept: 36 bases, read in frame from the first base. As regards this clonotype: Its antigen target is currently unknown. A much more abundant neighbour one base away suggests this may be a read error.

Donors were around 37 systemically healthy Caucasian individuals from Russia aged about 6 to 100 years. Approximately 10 milliliters of peripheral blood were collected from each donor into EDTA-treated Vacutainer tubes. PBMCs were isolated by Ficoll-Paque density-gradient centrifugation, with at least 7 million obtained per sample. Total RNA, at least 6 micrograms per sample, was extracted from PBMCs with Trizol reagent. For every donor, an aliquot of PBMCs went through flow cytometry to measure the percentages of naive CD45RAhigh/CD27high T cells. The sequence links TRBV29-1 to TRBJ2-1, and perhaps TRBD2 as D gene, on 5 matching bases. Sequencing used blood. The receptor comes from a woman aged 18-29 years in good health. Read as DNA, the sequence is TGCAGCGCCACGGACGGGAAAGACGGGCAGTTCTTC. This codes for CSATDGKDGQFF.